The source of this T cell receptor (beta chain) is a study of CD8+ T cells in alopecia areata. Regarding treatment: oral pan-JAK inhibitor, 5-10 mg twice daily. Germline lookup yields CDR1 GTSNPN and CDR2 SVGIG (reference sequence). Germline trimming cut 2 bases from V and 0 bases from J; bases unmatched to any gene: 5. This CDR3 has 15 amino acids. Following RNA extraction, reverse transcription yielded cDNA that acted as the sequencing template. Clones were read by immunoSEQ multiplex PCR, and TCRdb kept only the in-frame ones, dropping some. The sample contains approximately 190,000 clones, roughly 64% of which appear only once.

The sequencing here drew on CD4+ T cells sorted from blood, taken at week 24, from a patient treated with tofacitinib. The chain recombines TRBV30 with TRBJ2-3, with TRBD2 identical over 7 bases. The receptor comes from a human donor with alopecia areata. The CDR3 DNA follows: TGTGCCTGGAGTCTTCCGGGAGGTAGCACAGATACGCAGTATTTT. Translated: CAWSLPGGSTDTQYF.